This T cell receptor beta chain derives from a study of Ad26.COV2.S vaccination and SARS-CoV-2 variants (TCRdb year 2021). Background for the entire study: Vaccine-arm donors came from COV1001, a multicentre, randomized, double-blind, placebo-controlled phase I-IIa trial of Ad26.COV2.S in healthy adults. Dosing of Ad26.COV2.S was intramuscular, at either 5x10^10 or 1x10^11 viral particles, delivered as one shot or as two shots spaced 56 days apart. TCRbeta repertoire sequencing was used to assess the specificity and breadth of SARS-CoV-2-reactive T cell receptors after Ad26.COV2.S vaccination. The TCR-sequenced set comprised around 30 samples: some 19 Ad26.COV2.S vaccine recipients, 5 placebo recipients and 8 SARS-CoV-2 convalescent individuals. Participants in the trial were split at random into five groups of five each, receiving low-dose or high-dose Ad26.COV2.S once or twice, or else placebo on both occasions. Investigators remained blinded to trial group allocation during experiments and outcome assessment.

This clone has only one observation. Its antigen remains undetermined. No qualities accompany the bases; no much larger clone lies one base away. TCRbeta CDR3 regions were sequenced with the immunoSEQ Assay. After extraction, genomic DNA underwent amplification by bias-controlled multiplex PCR, followed by high-throughput sequencing. The study's processing was this. Collapsing and filtering of sequences were performed to quantify the absolute abundance of each unique TCRbeta CDR3 region. T cell fraction was estimated by normalizing TCRbeta template counts to usable DNA, which was measured by amplifying reference genes present in all nucleated cells. Repertoire TCRs were annotated as SARS-CoV-2-specific by exact matching of V gene, CDR3 amino acid sequence and J gene to a known reactive TCR set. The reference SARS-CoV-2 TCR set came from MIRA and was filtered for enrichment in COVID-19-positive ImmuneCODE repertoires, removing public or cross-reactive TCRs. Using the MIRA antigens, annotated TCRs were further analysed by specific ORF or by position within an ORF. Breadth was defined as the number of annotated unique rearrangements divided by the total number of unique productive rearrangements, and depth was defined as the summed frequency of the annotated unique rearrangements. Two-sided Wilcoxon rank-sum tests were used to compare TCR breadth between groups. TCRdb took over this immuneACCESS table, retaining in-frame rearrangements with V and J assigned. Such tables are incomplete; in checked studies, under half of the missing clones stem from an unresolved V gene, and the remainder is unexplained. D and trimming come from the DNA, and the V and J calls and clone size come from that table. The sample contains 380,000 or so clones, 83% of them found a single time. Clones ranked in the top ten supply about 7.1% of the sample.

The CDR3 holds 15 amino acids from the cysteine to the phenylalanine. Solely the CDR3 DNA is kept, with 45 bases framed from the first base. According to the germline V gene (reference sequence), CDR1 reads LNHDA and CDR2 reads SQIVND. V is pared back by 10 bases and J by 0 bases, with 18 bases lying between the germline termini. Points the paper makes about the study in general: The study was not powered for comparison of responses between vaccine doses or regimens. Compared with placebo recipients, Ad26.COV2.S recipients showed higher spike-specific TCR breadth (P = 0.0014). Vaccine and placebo recipients had similar non-spike TCR breadth, a finding consistent with the vaccine containing only spike. Substantial breadth of spike-specific CD8+ and CD4+ T cell responses was reported after vaccination. The authors noted that the TCR breadth and depth analyses may have underestimated total T cell responses.

This sample's treatment or condition label indicates: approximately 18 received Ad26.COV2.S at low or high dose, single or two shots; about 5 received placebo; per-sample allocation not given. For vaccine and placebo recipients, the sequenced repertoires came from samples collected on day 63 after the first injection. Between 29 July and 7 August 2020, Cohort 1b enrolled fewer than 30 adults aged 18-55 years at one site in Boston, USA. Ad26.COV2.S was a replication-incompetent adenovirus type 26 vector that expressed a prefusion-stabilized SARS-CoV-2 spike protein derived from the original Wuhan strain.

The receptor comes from a person aged 18 to 65 who received the Ad26.COV2.S COVID-19 vaccine or a placebo. Here the chain combines TRBV19 and TRBJ1-1; the D segment could be TRBD1, given 5 matching bases. The sample was peripheral blood, taken in a trial of Ad26.COV2.S vaccine versus placebo. The DNA reads as follows: TGTGCCACTATACCGACGGGACGTTTGAACACTGAAGCTTTCTTT. Translation gives CATIPTGRLNTEAFF.